Described below is a single T cell receptor (beta chain) sequence and its context. Method: immunoSEQ multiplex PCR; TCRdb's copy keeps in-frame clones and lacks some. The table shows hundreds of thousands of clones, with over 75% occurring only once. These data come from a study of shared T cell receptors in the human thymus. This CDR3 has 16 residues. The J segment lost 6 bases and the V segment lost 6 bases, leaving 11 bases of the junction unmatched. The germline gives CDR1 MNHEY, CDR2 SMNVEV (reference sequence). These same records also appear under a second study, on human thymus T cells. From that paper: Each of the donors was a healthy Finnish infant who was undergoing open corrective cardiac surgery for congenital heart defects. Thymic material originated from resections removed in the course of corrective heart surgery. An apparent bias in V and J gene usage was seen in thymic and blood repertoires. In unrelated individuals, thymic repertoires overlapped highly, according to related research.

Material for sequencing was thymocytes. The chain combines TRBV27 with TRBJ1-6, with 7 nucleotides matching TRBD1. The receptor was isolated from a boy younger than two with a congenital heart defect. The CDR3 DNA follows: TGTGCCAGCAGACGAAACGAAGGACAGGCTAATTCACCCCTCCACTTT. This translates into CASRRNEGQANSPLHF.